This T cell receptor (beta chain) was recorded in a study of CD8+ T cells in alopecia areata. Study context: Treatment ran 6 to 18 months, with 6 months of follow-up afterward.

Investigators isolated RNA and reverse transcribed it into cDNA to act as the sequencing template. The method was immunoSEQ multiplex PCR; TCRdb's version includes in-frame clones alone and lacks a portion of them. The profile shows about 140,000 clones, roughly 82% of them singletons. About this clone itself: Antigen: not known.

Study-wide results and caveats: Administration of tofacitinib significantly diminished scalp clonality and expanded CD8+ clones within the top 100.

Germline assignment: CDR1 LGHNA and CDR2 YNFKEQ. The CDR3 consists of 15 residues. Between the trimmed V and J ends, which lost 0 bases and 5 bases, there was a span of 13 bases. As for treatment: oral pan-JAK inhibitor, 5-10 mg twice daily. Source: CD8+ T cells sorted from blood, taken at week 4, from a patient treated with tofacitinib. The gene calls are TRBV4-2 and TRBJ2-5; unclear D gene. This clonotype was obtained from a human donor with alopecia areata. This CDR3 reads CASSQDPLSGETQYF. The DNA of the CDR3 is TGTGCCAGCAGCCAAGACCCTCTAAGTGGGGAGACCCAGTACTTC.